There are a few counts of the clone carrying this TCR beta chain. These data belong to a study of blood T cell repertoires in COVID-19. Study-level information: From T cells, B-cell-depleted T cells, or PBMCs came the material, which was cDNA or gDNA.

Germline V gives CDR1 MNHEY, CDR2 SMNVEV (reference sequence). The V and J ends lost 5 bases and 8 bases respectively, with 12 bases between them. The length of the CDR3 is 12 residues. The data were produced by immunoSEQ multiplex PCR, yet TCRdb's version contains in-frame clones alone and is incomplete. Of roughly 40,000 clones in the sample, around 82% were seen once. The receptor comes from an elderly man with acute or convalescent COVID-19. The chain links TRBV27 to TRBJ1-2, with a weak D call TRBD1 (5 bases). Specimen: peripheral blood. The CDR3: CASSGGGSGYTF. The CDR3 nucleotides are TGTGCCAGCAGTGGGGGGGGTTCCGGCTACACCTTC.